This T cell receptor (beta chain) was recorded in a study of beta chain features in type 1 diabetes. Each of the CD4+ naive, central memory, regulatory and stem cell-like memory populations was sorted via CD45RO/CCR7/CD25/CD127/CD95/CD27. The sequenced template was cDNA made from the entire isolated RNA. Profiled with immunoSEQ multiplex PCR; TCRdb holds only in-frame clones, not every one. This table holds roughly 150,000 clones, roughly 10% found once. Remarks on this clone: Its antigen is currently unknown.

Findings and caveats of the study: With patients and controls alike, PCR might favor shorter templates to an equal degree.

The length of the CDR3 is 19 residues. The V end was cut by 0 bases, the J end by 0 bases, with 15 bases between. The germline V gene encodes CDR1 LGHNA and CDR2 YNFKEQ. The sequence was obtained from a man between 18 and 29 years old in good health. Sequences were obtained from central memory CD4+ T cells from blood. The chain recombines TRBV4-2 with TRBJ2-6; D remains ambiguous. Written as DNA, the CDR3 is TGTGCCAGCAGCCAAGATCGAGCCGGGCTGTTCTCTGGGGCCAACGTCCTGACTTTC. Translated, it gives CASSQDRAGLFSGANVLTF.